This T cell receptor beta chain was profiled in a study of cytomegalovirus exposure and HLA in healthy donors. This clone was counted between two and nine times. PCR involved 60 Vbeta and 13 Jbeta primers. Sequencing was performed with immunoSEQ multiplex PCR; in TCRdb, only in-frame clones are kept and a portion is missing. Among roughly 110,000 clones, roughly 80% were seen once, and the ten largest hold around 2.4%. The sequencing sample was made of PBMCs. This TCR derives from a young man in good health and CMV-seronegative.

CDR3 coding DNA: TGTGCCAGCAGCTTCCAACAAGAGAACACTGAAGCTTTCTTT. It encodes CASSFQQENTEAFF. The chain combines TRBV7-9 with TRBJ1-1, with D hard to call. CDR3 length equals 14 residues. V lost 3 bases to trimming and J lost 1 base, with 9 bases between them. Germline CDR1 SEHNR, CDR2 FQNEAQ (reference sequence).